The T cell receptor beta chain described here comes from a study of cytomegalovirus exposure and HLA in healthy donors. Study observations and caveats: Donors were assumed by presence/absence analyses to have roughly uniform sequencing depth. Among the most significant clusters, several appeared linked to common viral pathogens in a later analysis.

PCR was performed using 60 Vbeta and 13 Jbeta primers. Only in-frame clones appear in the TCRdb table, and some are missing; sequencing was by immunoSEQ multiplex PCR. The sample contains over 150,000 clones, approximately 74% of which appear only once. V lost 4 bases, J lost 1 base, and 15 bases stayed unmatched. The CDR3 totals 21 residues. In germline, CDR1 is LGHNA, CDR2 YNFKEQ. A note on this clone: The target antigen is unknown.

The chain uses TRBV4-2 and TRBJ2-6; 11 bases fit TRBD2. Sequencing used PBMCs. The clonotype originates from a man aged 18-30 years in good health and CMV-seronegative. The CDR3 bases are TGTGCCAGCAGCCCCAAGCCAGGTAGCGGGGGGGCCGGATCTGGGGCCAACGTCCTGACTTTC. Translating it yields CASSPKPGSGGAGSGANVLTF.